The 15 T cell receptor beta chains in this list originate from one sample, sequenced in a study of vaccination effects on CD4 cells after COVID-19. Sequenced by immunoSEQ multiplex PCR; TCRdb stores in-frame clones only, minus some. The data hold 45,000 to 60,000 clones, with about three quarters observed a single time. The authors isolated CD4+ T cells after about eleven days of culture. For these receptors, no antigen is known. The sample consisted of CD4+ T cells from PBMCs cultured without peptide, taken before COVID-19 vaccination. These receptors came from a human donor who had a prior SARS-CoV-2 infection.

The J gene is TRBJ1-1, the V gene TRBV5-6; D gene unclear. V was cut by 4 bases and J by 0 bases, with 10 bases left in between. Germline lookup yields CDR1 SGHDT and CDR2 YYEEEE. The CDR3 is made up of 14 amino acids. The CDR3 sequence is CASSRGPLNTEAFF. The CDR3 region has the DNA TGTGCCAGCAGCCGAGGTCCCCTGAACACTGAAGCTTTCTTT.

This clone was counted between two and nine times. The rearrangement links TRBV7-9 to TRBJ1-6; D perhaps matches TRBD1 (5 bases). V was trimmed by 3 bases and J by 10 bases, leaving 13 bases between them. CDR3 length equals 14 residues. Germline V lookup: CDR1 SEHNR, CDR2 FQNEAQ (reference sequence). The CDR3 loop is CASSFTAGDSPLHF. CDR3 DNA: TGTGCCAGCAGCTTTACCGCGGGGGACTCACCCCTCCACTTT.

The V call is TRBV19, the J call TRBJ2-5; 9 bases align to TRBD2. Germline CDR1 LNHDA, CDR2 SQIVND (reference sequence). V lost 5 bases and J lost 4; bases outside the gene matches: 11. The CDR3 runs to 16 residues. In DNA, the CDR3 is TGTGCCAGTAGTCGCGGAAGGCGGGGGGGCGCAGAGACCCAGTACTTC. This translates into CASSRGRRGGAETQYF. Using reference TRBV19 and TRBJ2-5 for the parts outside the CDR3, the full variable domain is DGGITQSPKYLFRKEGQNVTLSCEQNLNHDAMYWYRQDPGQGLRLIYYSQIVNDFQKGDIAEGYSVSREKKESFPLTVTSAQKNPTAFYLCASSRGRRGGAETQYFGPGTRLLVL.

The J gene is TRBJ2-7, the V gene TRBV24-1; D unclear. This CDR3 has 11 residues. Germline CDR1 KGHDR, CDR2 SFDVKD. The ends were cut back, 3 bases at V and 3 bases at J, with 2 bases in the middle. The CDR3 protein is CATSDHYEQYF. The CDR3 region has the DNA TGTGCCACCAGTGATCACTACGAGCAGTACTTC.

This chain uses TRBV11-3 with TRBJ2-2; a possible D gene is TRBD2 (6 bases). Germline V gene data show CDR1 as SGHNT and CDR2 as YENEEA. This CDR3 contains 17 residues. With 1 base removed from V and 8 bases from J, the gap between germline ends came to 20 bases. CDR3 amino acids: CASSLVGPDSGTGELFF. The DNA of the CDR3 is TGTGCCAGCAGCTTAGTAGGCCCGGACTCGGGGACTGGGGAGCTGTTTTTT.

CDR3 sequence: CASSPGRETELFF. The CDR3 nucleotides are TGTGCCAGCTCACCGGGACGAGAAACGGAACTGTTTTTT. This sequence joins TRBV18 and TRBJ1-4; the D gene is possibly TRBD1 (5 bases). The germline V gene has CDR1 KGHSH and CDR2 LQKENI. V shed 3 bases and J shed 12 bases, with 14 bases lying between them. The CDR3 spans 13 residues.

The chain has TRBV7-9 and TRBJ2-7; 9 bases line up with TRBD1. V dropped 1 base and J dropped 2; count of bases not matched to a gene: 9. Germline V gives CDR1 SEHNR, CDR2 FQNEAQ (reference sequence). This CDR3 is 17 amino acids long. The CDR3 DNA follows: TGTGCCAGCAGCTTAGGAGGGGAGACAGGGGGGACCTACGAGCAGTACTTC. The encoded protein is CASSLGGETGGTYEQYF. Based on the CDR3 plus reference TRBV7-9 and TRBJ2-7, the full variable domain is DTGVSQNPRHKITKRGQNVTFRCDPISEHNRLYWYRQTLGQGPEFLTYFQNEAQLEKSRLLSDRFSAERPKGSFSTLEIQRTEQGDSAMYLCASSLGGETGGTYEQYFGPGTRLTVT.

This clone appeared a few times. The J gene is TRBJ1-2, the V gene TRBV3-1 (or the pseudogene TRBV3-2), with 9 bases lining up with TRBD1. CDR1 and CDR2 from the germline V gene are LGHDT and YNNKEL (reference sequence). J gave up 8 bases and V 1 base, and 2 bases lay outside the gene matches. The CDR3 is made up of 13 amino acids. The chain's CDR3 is CASSQVDRGGYTF. The CDR3 DNA sequence: TGTGCCAGCAGCCAAGTGGACAGGGGAGGCTACACCTTC.

A single count supports this clone. The rearrangement links TRBV5-1 to TRBJ1-1; D is possibly TRBD1 (5 bases). Trimming pared 5 bases from V and 6 bases from J, leaving 14 bases between. The CDR3 contains 13 residues. Germline V gene lookup returns CDR1 SGHRS and CDR2 YFSETQ. The chain's CDR3 is CASRNTGTSEAFF. CDR3 sequence (DNA): TGCGCCAGCAGGAATACAGGCACCTCTGAAGCTTTCTTT. Based on the CDR3 plus reference TRBV5-1 and TRBJ1-1, the full variable domain is KAGVTQTPRYLIKTRGQQVTLSCSPISGHRSVSWYQQTPGQGLQFLFEYFSETQRNKGNFPGRFSGRQFSNSRSEMNVSTLELGDSALYLCASRNTGTSEAFFGQGTRLTVV.

In this sample, this clone turned up a few times. The CDR3 coding sequence is TGCGCCAGCAGCGGATCTAGCTACAATGAGCAGTTCTTC. Translation gives CASSGSSYNEQFF. The V and J genes are TRBV5-1 and TRBJ2-1; D gene ambiguous. Germline V CDR1 and CDR2: SGHRS, YFSETQ. The V gene lost 4 bases and the J gene lost 3 bases, with 8 bases spanning the gap. CDR3 length: 13 amino acids.

The rearrangement links TRBV30 to TRBJ2-5, with TRBD1 matching 8 bases. The V and J ends lost 4 bases and 7 bases, in that order; junction bases with no gene match: 17. Looked up from germline, CDR1 is GTSNPN and CDR2 is SVGIG (reference sequence). The CDR3 extends over 16 amino acids. The CDR3 reads CAWKHRGFPRHGTQYF. The CDR3 bases are TGTGCCTGGAAGCACAGGGGGTTCCCCCGACACGGGACCCAGTACTTC.

This clone was observed once. The chain is built from TRBV7-2 and TRBJ2-7; D gene uncertain. V lost 0 bases and J 4 bases, leaving 7 bases between the germline ends. The length of the CDR3 is 13 residues. In germline, CDR1 is SGHTA, CDR2 FQGNSA. The CDR3 nucleotides read TGTGCCAGCAGCTTAGCGCGTCGGTACGAGCAGTACTTC. Encoded protein: CASSLARRYEQYF.

V gene TRBV5-1 combines with J gene TRBJ2-2; TRBD1 agrees at 7 bases. The V and J ends lost 2 bases and 3 bases, in that order; junction bases with no gene match: 16. This CDR3 is 19 amino acids long. Germline CDR1 is SGHRS and CDR2 is YFSETQ. This chain's CDR3 is CASSLNRKGALLDTGELFF. CDR3 DNA sequence: TGCGCCAGCAGCTTAAACCGAAAGGGGGCGCTTTTAGACACCGGGGAGCTGTTTTTT.

A few counts support this clone. The rearrangement joins TRBV15 to TRBJ1-2, with 7 bases aligning to TRBD1. The germline gives CDR1 LNHNV, CDR2 YYDKDF (reference sequence). Trimming removed 9 bases from V and 4 bases from J; junction bases left unmatched: 11. This CDR3 contains 14 residues. The CDR3 DNA follows: TGTGCCACTGCTCCTCCGGGACAGCCCTATGGCTACACCTTC. Its protein is CATAPPGQPYGYTF.

The rearrangement links TRBV25-1 to TRBJ1-1; D gene ambiguous. The ends were cut back, 5 bases at V and 0 bases at J, with 16 bases in the middle. Germline V gene lookup returns CDR1 MGHDK and CDR2 SYGVNS. This CDR3 is built from 16 residues. The CDR3 here is CASSFLGINLNTEAFF. DNA for the CDR3: TGTGCCAGCAGTTTTTTGGGCATAAATTTGAACACTGAAGCTTTCTTT.